These T cell receptor beta chains were read from a single sample in a study of technical replicates of blood from a few donors. Generated by immunoSEQ multiplex PCR, the TCRdb table keeps only in-frame clones and is missing some. Of around 72,000 clones in the sample, about nine tenths were seen once. Sequencing was carried out using PBMCs. These receptors originate from a human donor in good health. Some clones in this sample may be carry-over from other donors' samples. Each CDR3 is given with its conserved first and last residue. D genes are given only for firm matches. Clone size appears in some rows only: once, few, many, or a class for an expanded clone.

>TRBV11-2|NA|TRBD2|TRBJ2-3
CASSLPGGDTQYF
TGTGCCAGCAGCCTCCCGGGGGGTGATACGCAGTATTTT
>TRBV6-5|NA|NA|TRBJ2-2
CASYRRGELFF
TGTGCCAGCTATCGGAGAGGGGAGCTGTTTTTT
>TRBV5-1|NA|NA|TRBJ2-7
CASSLSSSRGYEQYF
TGCGCCAGCAGCTTGAGTTCTAGCAGGGGCTACGAGCAGTACTTC
>TRBV6-6|once|TRBD1|TRBJ1-3
CASSYAGQGGGNTIYF
TGTGCCAGCAGTTACGCTGGGCAGGGGGGTGGAAACACCATATATTTT
>TRBV7-8|NA|NA|TRBJ2-5
CASSLARGETQYF
TGTGCCAGCAGCTTAGCTAGGGGGGAGACCCAGTACTTC
>TRBV18|NA|TRBD2|TRBJ2-5
CASSLRLAVQETQYF
TGTGCCAGCTCATTACGACTAGCGGTGCAAGAGACCCAGTACTTC
>TRBV27|NA|NA|TRBJ2-7
CASSPRGPTYEQYF
TGTGCCAGCAGTCCACGAGGGCCCACCTACGAGCAGTACTTC
>TRBV7-8|NA|TRBD1|TRBJ1-1
CASSLDQGARTEAFF
TGTGCCAGCAGCTTAGACCAGGGGGCTCGCACTGAAGCTTTCTTT
>TRBV6-4|NA|TRBD1|TRBJ2-3
CASSDSGTGRGSTDTQYF
TGTGCCAGCAGTGACTCGGGGACAGGGAGAGGGAGCACAGATACGCAGTATTTT
>TRBV7-3|NA|NA|TRBJ1-1
CASSRQENTEAFF
TGTGCCAGCAGCCGACAAGAGAACACTGAAGCTTTCTTT
>TRBV4-1|NA|NA|TRBJ1-2
CASSTRDIDNYGYTF
TGCGCCAGCAGCACCCGGGACATAGACAACTATGGCTACACCTTC
>TRBV19|NA|NA|TRBJ2-3
CASSMLAVDTQYF
TGTGCCAGTAGTATGCTGGCTGTAGATACGCAGTATTTT
>TRBV7-9|NA|TRBD2|TRBJ2-3
CASSSEGGPTDTQYF
TGTGCCAGCAGCTCCGAGGGAGGGCCCACAGATACGCAGTATTTT
>TRBV29-1|once|NA|TRBJ2-3
CSVDYRPGDTQYF
TGCAGCGTTGACTACAGGCCTGGGGATACGCAGTATTTT
>TRBV19|NA|NA|TRBJ1-1
CASSITGRGGHTEAFF
TGTGCCAGTAGTATCACTGGGAGAGGGGGTCACACTGAAGCTTTCTTT
>TRBV7-3|NA|NA|TRBJ1-2
CASSLWGQGQDDYTF
TGTGCCAGCAGCCTCTGGGGGCAGGGCCAAGACGACTACACCTTC
>TRBV19|NA|TRBD2|TRBJ2-2
CASTPGLAGVTGELFF
TGTGCCAGTACCCCCGGACTAGCGGGGGTAACCGGGGAGCTGTTTTTT
>TRBV18|NA|NA|TRBJ1-2
CASSKGPWGDYGYTF
TGTGCCAGCTCGAAAGGGCCTTGGGGGGACTATGGCTACACCTTC
>TRBV4-1|NA|TRBD2|TRBJ2-3
CASSQVVAGGSSDTQYF
TGCGCCAGCAGCCAAGTCGTAGCGGGGGGGTCTTCGGATACGCAGTATTTT
>TRBV11-2|NA|TRBD1|TRBJ2-7
CASSFPQTGASYEQYF
TGTGCCAGCAGCTTCCCCCAGACAGGGGCCTCCTACGAGCAGTACTTC
>TRBV6-6|NA|TRBD2|TRBJ2-7
CASSRDSGRRGEQYF
TGTGCCAGCAGTCGCGATAGCGGGAGGCGGGGCGAGCAGTACTTC
>TRBV19|once|NA|TRBJ2-7
CASSIAGTYEQYF
TGTGCCAGTAGTATCGCAGGGACCTACGAGCAGTACTTC
>TRBV7-8|NA|TRBD1|TRBJ1-2
CASSLEGQGAGGYTF
TGTGCCAGCAGCTTAGAGGGACAGGGGGCCGGTGGCTACACCTTC
>TRBV7-2|NA|TRBD2|TRBJ2-1
CASSLAGTSVREQFF
TGTGCCAGCAGCTTAGCCGGGACTAGCGTTCGTGAGCAGTTCTTC